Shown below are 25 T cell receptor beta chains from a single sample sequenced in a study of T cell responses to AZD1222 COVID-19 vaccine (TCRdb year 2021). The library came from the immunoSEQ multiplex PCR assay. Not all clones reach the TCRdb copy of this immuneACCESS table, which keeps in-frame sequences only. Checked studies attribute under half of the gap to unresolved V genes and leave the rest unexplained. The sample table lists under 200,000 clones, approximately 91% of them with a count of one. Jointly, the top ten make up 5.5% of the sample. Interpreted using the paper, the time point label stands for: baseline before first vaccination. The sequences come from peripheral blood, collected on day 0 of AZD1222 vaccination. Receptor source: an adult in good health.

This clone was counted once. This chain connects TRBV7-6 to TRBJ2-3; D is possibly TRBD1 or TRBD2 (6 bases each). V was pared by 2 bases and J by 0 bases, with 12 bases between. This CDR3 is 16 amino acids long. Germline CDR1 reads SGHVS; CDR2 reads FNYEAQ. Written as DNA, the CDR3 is TGTGCCAGCAGCTTATGGGGGGCGGGAAGCACAGATACGCAGTATTTT. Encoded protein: CASSLWGAGSTDTQYF.

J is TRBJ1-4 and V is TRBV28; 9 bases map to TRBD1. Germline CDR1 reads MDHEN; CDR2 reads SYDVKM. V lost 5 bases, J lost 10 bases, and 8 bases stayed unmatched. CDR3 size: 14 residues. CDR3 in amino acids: CASSVQGAVGKLFF. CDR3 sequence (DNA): TGTGCCAGCAGTGTACAGGGGGCAGTCGGAAAACTGTTTTTT. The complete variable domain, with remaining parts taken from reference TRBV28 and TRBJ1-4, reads DVKVTQSSRYLVKRTGEKVFLECVQDMDHENMFWYRQDPGLGLRLIYFSYDVKMKEKGDIPEGYSVSREKKERFSLILESASTNQTSMYLCASSVQGAVGKLFFGSGTQLSVL.

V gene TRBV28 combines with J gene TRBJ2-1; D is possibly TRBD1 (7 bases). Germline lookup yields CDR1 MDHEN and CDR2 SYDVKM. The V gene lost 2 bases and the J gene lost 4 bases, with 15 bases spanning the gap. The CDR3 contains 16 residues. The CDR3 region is CASSLGGGRGYNEQFF. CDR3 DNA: TGTGCCAGCAGTTTAGGAGGGGGCAGGGGTTACAATGAGCAGTTCTTC.

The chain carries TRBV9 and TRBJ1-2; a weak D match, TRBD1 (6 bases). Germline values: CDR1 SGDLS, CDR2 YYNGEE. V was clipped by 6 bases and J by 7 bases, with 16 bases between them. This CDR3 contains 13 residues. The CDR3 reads CASKAAGVGGYTF. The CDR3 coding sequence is TGTGCCAGCAAAGCGGCAGGGGTAGGTGGCTACACCTTC.

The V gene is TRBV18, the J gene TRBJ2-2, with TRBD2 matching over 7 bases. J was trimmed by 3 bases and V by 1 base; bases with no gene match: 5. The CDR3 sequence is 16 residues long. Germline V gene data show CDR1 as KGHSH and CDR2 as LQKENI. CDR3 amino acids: CASSPRVAGDTGELFF. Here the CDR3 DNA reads TGTGCCAGCTCACCACGGGTTGCGGGGGACACCGGGGAGCTGTTTTTT.

Written as DNA, the CDR3 is TGTGCCAGCAGCGCGGGACTAGCGGGGGACACAGATACGCAGTATTTT. This gives the protein CASSAGLAGDTDTQYF. The chain joins TRBV3-1 (or the pseudogene TRBV3-2) to TRBJ2-3, with 14 bases identical to TRBD2. V lost 5 bases and J lost 2; bases outside the gene matches: 3. There are 16 residues in the CDR3. CDR1 is LGHDT and CDR2 is YNNKEL in the germline V gene (reference sequence).

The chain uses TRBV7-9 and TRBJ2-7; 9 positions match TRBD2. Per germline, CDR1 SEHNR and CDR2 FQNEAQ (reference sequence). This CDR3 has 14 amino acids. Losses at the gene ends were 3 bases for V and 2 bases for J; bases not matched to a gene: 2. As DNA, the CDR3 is TGTGCCAGCAGCTTGACTAGCGGAGCCTACGAGCAGTACTTC. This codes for CASSLTSGAYEQYF.

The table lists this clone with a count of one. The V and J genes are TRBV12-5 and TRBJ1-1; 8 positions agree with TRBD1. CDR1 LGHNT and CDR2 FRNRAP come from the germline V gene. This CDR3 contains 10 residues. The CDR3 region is CARGQVEAFF. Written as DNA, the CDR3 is TGTGCCCGGGGACAGGTTGAAGCTTTCTTT.

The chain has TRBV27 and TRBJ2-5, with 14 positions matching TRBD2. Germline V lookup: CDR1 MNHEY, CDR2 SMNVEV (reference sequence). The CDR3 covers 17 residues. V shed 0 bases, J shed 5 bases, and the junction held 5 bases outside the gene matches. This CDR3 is CASSLSRLAGGSETQYF. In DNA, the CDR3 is TGTGCCAGCAGTTTATCGAGACTAGCGGGGGGGAGTGAGACCCAGTACTTC.

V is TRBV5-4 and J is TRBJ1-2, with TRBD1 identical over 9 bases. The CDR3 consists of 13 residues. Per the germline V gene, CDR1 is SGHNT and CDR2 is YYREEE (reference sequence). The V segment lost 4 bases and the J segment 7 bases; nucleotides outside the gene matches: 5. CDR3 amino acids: CASSPRDRVGYTF. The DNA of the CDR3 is TGTGCCAGCAGCCCCCGGGACAGGGTTGGCTACACCTTC. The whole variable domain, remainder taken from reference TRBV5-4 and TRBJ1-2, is ETGVTQSPTHLIKTRGQQVTLRCSSQSGHNTVSWYQQALGQGPQFIFQYYREEENGRGNFPPRFSGLQFPNYSSELNVNALELDDSALYLCASSPRDRVGYTFGSGTRLTVV.

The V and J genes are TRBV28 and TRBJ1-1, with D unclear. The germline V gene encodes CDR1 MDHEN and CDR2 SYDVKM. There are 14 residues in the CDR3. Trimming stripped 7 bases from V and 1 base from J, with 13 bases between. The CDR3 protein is CASTALPPNTEAFF. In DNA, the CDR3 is TGTGCCAGCACCGCACTCCCGCCGAACACTGAAGCTTTCTTT.

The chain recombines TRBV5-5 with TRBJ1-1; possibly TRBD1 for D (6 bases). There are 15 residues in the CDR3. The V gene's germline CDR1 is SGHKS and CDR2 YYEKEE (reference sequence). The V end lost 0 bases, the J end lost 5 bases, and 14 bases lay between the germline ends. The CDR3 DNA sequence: TGTGCCAGCAGCTTGGCCCCAGGAGGGGGGACTGAAGCTTTCTTT. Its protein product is CASSLAPGGGTEAFF.

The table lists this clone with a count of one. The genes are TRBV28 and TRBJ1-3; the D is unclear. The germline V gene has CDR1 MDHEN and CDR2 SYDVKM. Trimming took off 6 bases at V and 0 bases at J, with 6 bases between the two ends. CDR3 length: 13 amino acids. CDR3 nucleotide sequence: TGTGCCAGCAGGCCGAACTCTGGAAACACCATATATTTT. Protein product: CASRPNSGNTIYF.

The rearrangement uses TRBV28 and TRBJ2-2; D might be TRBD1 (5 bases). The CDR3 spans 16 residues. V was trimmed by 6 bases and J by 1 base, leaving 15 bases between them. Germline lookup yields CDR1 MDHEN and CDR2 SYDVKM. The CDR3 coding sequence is TGTGCCAGCAGCCTAAGGGCAGGGCTGAACACCGGGGAGCTGTTTTTT. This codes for CASSLRAGLNTGELFF.

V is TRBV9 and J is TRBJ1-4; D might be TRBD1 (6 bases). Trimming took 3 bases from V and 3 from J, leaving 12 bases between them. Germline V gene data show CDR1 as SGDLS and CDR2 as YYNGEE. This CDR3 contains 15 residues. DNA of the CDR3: TGTGCCAGCAGCGCCTCGGGACAAGCTAATGAAAAACTGTTTTTT. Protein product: CASSASGQANEKLFF.

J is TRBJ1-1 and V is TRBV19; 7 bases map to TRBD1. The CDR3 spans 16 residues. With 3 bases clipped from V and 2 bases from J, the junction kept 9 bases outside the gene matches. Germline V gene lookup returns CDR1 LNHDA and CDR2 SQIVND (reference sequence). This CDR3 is CASSIPGQRVNTEAFF. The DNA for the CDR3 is TGTGCCAGTAGTATCCCGGGACAGAGAGTTAACACTGAAGCTTTCTTT.

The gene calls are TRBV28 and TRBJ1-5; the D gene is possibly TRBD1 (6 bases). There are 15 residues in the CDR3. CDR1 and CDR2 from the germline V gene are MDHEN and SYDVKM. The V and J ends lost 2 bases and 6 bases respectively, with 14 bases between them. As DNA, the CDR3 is TGTGCCAGCAGTTTAGGGGGGCCTCCGGGTCAGCCCCAGCATTTT. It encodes CASSLGGPPGQPQHF.

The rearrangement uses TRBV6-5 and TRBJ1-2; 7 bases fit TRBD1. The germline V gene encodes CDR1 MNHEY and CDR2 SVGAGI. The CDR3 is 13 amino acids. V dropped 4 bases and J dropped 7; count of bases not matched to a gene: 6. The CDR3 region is CASSWSGGGGYTF. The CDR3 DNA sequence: TGTGCCAGCAGTTGGTCAGGGGGAGGTGGCTACACCTTC.

The CDR3 reads CASSVEFGGEDRYGYTF. CDR3 in DNA: TGTGCCAGCAGCGTAGAATTCGGCGGGGAAGATCGCTATGGCTACACCTTC. The chain has TRBV9 and TRBJ1-2; D unresolved. The germline V gene encodes CDR1 SGDLS and CDR2 YYNGEE. Trimming left V 0 bases short and J 4 bases short, with 19 bases between. The CDR3 has 17 amino acids.

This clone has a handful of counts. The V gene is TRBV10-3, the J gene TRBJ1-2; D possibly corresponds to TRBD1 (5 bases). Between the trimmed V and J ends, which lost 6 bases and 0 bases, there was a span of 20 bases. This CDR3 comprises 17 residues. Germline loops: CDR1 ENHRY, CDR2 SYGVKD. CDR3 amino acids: CAISVVPGPKANYGYTF. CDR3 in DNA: TGTGCCATCAGCGTTGTCCCGGGACCGAAAGCTAACTATGGCTACACCTTC.

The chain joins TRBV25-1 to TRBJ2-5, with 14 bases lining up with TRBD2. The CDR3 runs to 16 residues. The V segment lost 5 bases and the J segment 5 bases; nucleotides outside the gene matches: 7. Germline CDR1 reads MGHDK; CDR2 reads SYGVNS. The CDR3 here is CASSPPGLAGVETQYF. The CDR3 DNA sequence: TGTGCCAGCAGTCCTCCGGGACTAGCGGGGGTGGAGACCCAGTACTTC.

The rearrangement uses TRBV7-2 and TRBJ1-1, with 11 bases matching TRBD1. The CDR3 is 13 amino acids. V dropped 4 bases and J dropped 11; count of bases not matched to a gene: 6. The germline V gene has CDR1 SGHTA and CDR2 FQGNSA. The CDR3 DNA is TGTGCCAGCAGCTACGCGGACAGGGGGCATGCTTTCTTT. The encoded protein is CASSYADRGHAFF.

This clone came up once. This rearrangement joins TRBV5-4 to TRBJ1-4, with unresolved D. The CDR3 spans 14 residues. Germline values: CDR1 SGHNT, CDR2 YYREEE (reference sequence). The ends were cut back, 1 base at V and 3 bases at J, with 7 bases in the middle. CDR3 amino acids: CASSLPPPNEKLFF. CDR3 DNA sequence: TGTGCCAGCAGCTTGCCCCCACCTAATGAAAAACTGTTTTTT.

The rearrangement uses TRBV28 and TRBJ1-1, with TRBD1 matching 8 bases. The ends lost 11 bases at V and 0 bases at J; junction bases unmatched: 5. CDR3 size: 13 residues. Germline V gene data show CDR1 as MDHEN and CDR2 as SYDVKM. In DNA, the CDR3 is TGTGCCTCGGACAGGGCCCTGAACACTGAAGCTTTCTTT. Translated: CASDRALNTEAFF.

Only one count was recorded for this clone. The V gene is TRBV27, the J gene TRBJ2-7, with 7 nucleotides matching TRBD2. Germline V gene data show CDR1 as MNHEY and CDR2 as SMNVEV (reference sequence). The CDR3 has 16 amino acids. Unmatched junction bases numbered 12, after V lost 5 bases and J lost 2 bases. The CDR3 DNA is TGTGCCAGCAGTCCGCGCCAGGGAGGGCTAACCTACGAGCAGTACTTC. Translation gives CASSPRQGGLTYEQYF.